The next 13 T cell receptor beta chains were all read from a single sample in a study of T-cell reconstitution after alpha-beta-depleted transplantation in children. Construction of the TCRbeta library involved unique molecular identifiers. TCRdb re-analysed the PCR reads in MiXCR, keeping a single row per CDR3 protein. The table includes hundreds of thousands of distinct CDR3 sequences, 13% detected once. The sample here was PBMCs, mostly from graft donor cells, taken 360 days after TCRalphabeta/CD19-depleted stem cell transplant. These receptor sequences come from a male patient between 5 and 17 years old who had a stem cell transplant for acute myeloid leukemia, so the T cells may come from the graft donor.

This clonotype was recorded many times. The chain has TRBV9 and TRBJ2-2, with D possibly matching TRBD2 (5 bases). V was pared by 1 base and J by 3 bases, with 7 bases between. The CDR3 length is 14 residues. CDR1 is SGDLS and CDR2 is YYNGEE in the germline V gene. The CDR3 DNA sequence: TGTGCCAGCAGCGTAAAGGGAGACACCGGGGAGCTGTTTTTT. Translation gives CASSVKGDTGELFF.

At least ten counts were recorded for this clonotype. The V gene is TRBV9, the J gene TRBJ2-1, with TRBD1 as a possible D gene (5 bases). Germline V gives CDR1 SGDLS, CDR2 YYNGEE. The CDR3 extends over 13 amino acids. V gave up 0 bases and J gave up 5 bases, with 6 bases separating them. The CDR3 region is CASSVGRDNEQFF. In DNA form, the CDR3 reads TGTGCCAGCAGCGTAGGCAGGGACAATGAGCAGTTCTTC.

The rearrangement joins TRBV29-1 to TRBJ1-2; no reliable D call. The V and J ends lost 3 bases and 4 bases respectively, with 9 bases between them. The CDR3 extends over 12 amino acids. From germline, CDR1 is SQVTM and CDR2 ANQGSEA. CDR3 residues: CSVDPVGYGYTF. The CDR3 DNA reads as TGCAGCGTTGACCCGGTCGGCTATGGCTACACCTTC.

The chain employs TRBV28 and TRBJ2-2, with D possibly matching TRBD1 (6 bases). The ends were cut back, 6 bases at V and 1 base at J, with 12 bases in the middle. This CDR3 spans 15 amino acids. In germline, CDR1 is MDHEN, CDR2 SYDVKM. As DNA, the CDR3 is TGTGCCAGCAGACGGACAGCCATGAACACCGGGGAGCTGTTTTTT. This sequence encodes CASRRTAMNTGELFF.

The chain joins TRBV6-2 or TRBV6-3 to TRBJ2-7; D assignment may be TRBD1 or TRBD2 (5 bases each). V shed 4 bases and J shed 3 bases, with 10 bases lying between them. Germline V gene sequence: CDR1 MNHEY, CDR2 SVGEGT. The CDR3 sequence is 13 residues long. The chain's CDR3 is CASSLGPNYEQYF. CDR3 DNA: TGTGCCAGCAGTTTGGGACCGAACTACGAGCAGTACTTC.

This clonotype came up a few times. This chain connects TRBV4-2 to TRBJ2-7, with 10 bases matching TRBD1. Germline V gene data show CDR1 as LGHNA and CDR2 as YNFKEQ. The CDR3 loop spans 17 amino acids. V shed 0 bases, J shed 2 bases, and the junction held 7 bases outside the gene matches. Here the CDR3 reads CASSQDPGTGVPYEQYF. The CDR3, as DNA: TGTGCCAGCAGCCAAGATCCCGGGACAGGGGTGCCCTACGAGCAGTACTTC.

This clonotype was counted between two and nine times. The chain recombines TRBV6-5 with TRBJ1-1; D possibly corresponds to TRBD1 (5 bases). V lost 6 bases and J lost 0, with 11 bases in between. This CDR3 is built from 14 residues. Germline V gene lookup returns CDR1 MNHEY and CDR2 SVGAGI. As DNA, the CDR3 is TGTGCCAGCAGCCACAGGCGGGTGAACACTGAAGCTTTCTTT. Its translation is CASSHRRVNTEAFF.

This clonotype occurred once. One end of the junction is discordant with germline, which a read error may explain. The chain couples TRBV20-1 to TRBJ2-5, with D maybe TRBD2 (6 bases). Germline V gene sequence: CDR1 DFQATT, CDR2 SNEGSKA (reference sequence). The CDR3 spans 16 residues. CDR3 loop: CCARPGLPRSVETQYF. The CDR3 DNA follows: TGCTGTGCTAGGCCGGGACTCCCTAGGTCCGTCGAGACCCAGTACTTC.

This clonotype came up many times. V and J are TRBV6-2 or TRBV6-3 and TRBJ2-7, with 8 bases identical to TRBD1. This CDR3 is built from 13 residues. Germline assignment: CDR1 MNHEY and CDR2 SVGEGT. V dropped 6 bases and J dropped 4; count of bases not matched to a gene: 5. The CDR3 DNA is TGTGCCAGCAGCAGACAGGGGCTATACGAGCAGTACTTC. This codes for CASSRQGLYEQYF.

This clonotype was recorded at least ten times. This sequence joins TRBV12-3 or TRBV12-4 and TRBJ2-7, with TRBD2 matching over 13 bases. V was clipped by 2 bases and J by 0 bases; unmatched bases: 4. This CDR3 is built from 17 residues. The CDR3 bases are TGTGCCAGCAGTTTACAGAGGACTAGCGGGAGCTCCTACGAGCAGTACTTC. Translation gives CASSLQRTSGSSYEQYF.

This chain joins TRBV7-8 and TRBJ1-6; D gene unclear. CDR3 length: 15 residues. The V end lost 2 bases, the J end lost 0 bases, and 5 bases lay between the germline ends. Germline V gene data show CDR1 as SGHVS and CDR2 as FQNEAQ. CDR3 coding DNA: TGTGCCAGCAGCTTATGGAGCTCCTATAATTCACCCCTCCACTTT. Translation gives CASSLWSSYNSPLHF.

This clonotype was observed a handful of times. The chain recombines TRBV20-1 with TRBJ1-5; D not certain. From germline, CDR1 is DFQATT and CDR2 SNEGSKA (reference sequence). This CDR3 contains 14 residues. The V gene lost 3 bases and the J gene lost 2 bases, with 11 bases spanning the gap. CDR3 loop: CSASRIGRNQPQHF. The CDR3 DNA follows: TGCAGTGCTAGTCGGATAGGACGCAATCAGCCCCAGCATTTT.

This clonotype was picked up many times. The V gene is TRBV4-1, the J gene TRBJ2-1, with a weak D call TRBD1 (6 bases). The CDR3 spans 17 residues. Germline loops: CDR1 MGHRA, CDR2 YSYEKL. V lost 3 bases and J 0 bases, leaving 15 bases between the germline ends. Written as DNA, the CDR3 is TGCGCCAGCAGCCACCCTCCGACAGGATACTCCTACAATGAGCAGTTCTTC. Its protein is CASSHPPTGYSYNEQFF.